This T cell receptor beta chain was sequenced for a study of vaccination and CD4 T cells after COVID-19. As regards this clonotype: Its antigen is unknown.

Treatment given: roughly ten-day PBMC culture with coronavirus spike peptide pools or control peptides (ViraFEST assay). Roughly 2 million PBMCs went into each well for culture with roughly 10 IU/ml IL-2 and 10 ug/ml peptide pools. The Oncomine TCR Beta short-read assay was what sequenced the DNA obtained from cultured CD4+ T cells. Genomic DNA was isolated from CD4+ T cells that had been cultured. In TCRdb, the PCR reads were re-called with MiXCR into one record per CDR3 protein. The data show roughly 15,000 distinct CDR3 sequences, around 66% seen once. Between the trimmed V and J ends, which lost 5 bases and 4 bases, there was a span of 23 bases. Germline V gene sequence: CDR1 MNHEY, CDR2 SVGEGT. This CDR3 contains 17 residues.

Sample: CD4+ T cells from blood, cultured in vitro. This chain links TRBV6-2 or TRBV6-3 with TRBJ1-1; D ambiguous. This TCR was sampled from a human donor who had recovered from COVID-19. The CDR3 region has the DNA TGTGCCAGCAGTCCATCCCCCTTCCTCGGAGGAGGCACTGAAGCTTTCTTT. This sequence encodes CASSPSPFLGGGTEAFF.